Each of the 26 T cell receptor beta chains below was sequenced from the same sample in a study of human thymus T cells. The repertoire was sequenced with immunoSEQ multiplex PCR; TCRdb's copy has only in-frame clones and lacks some. The sample lists some 130,000 clones, 90% to 95% occurring once. The thymus was resected at corrective cardiac surgery. The sequencing sample was made of thymus tissue. Source of these receptors: a boy younger than two with a congenital heart defect but otherwise immunologically healthy.

J is TRBJ1-5 and V is TRBV5-1; D is possibly TRBD1 (5 bases). CDR3 length: 18 amino acids. In germline, CDR1 is SGHRS, CDR2 YFSETQ. V lost 0 bases to trimming and J lost 0 bases, with 16 bases between them. The CDR3 region is CASSLEARGRDSNQPQHF. The CDR3 bases are TGCGCCAGCAGCTTGGAGGCCCGCGGCAGGGATAGCAATCAGCCCCAGCATTTT.

In this sample, this clone turned up a few times. The chain links TRBV7-6 to TRBJ1-4; D unclear. This CDR3 comprises 13 residues. Per germline, CDR1 SGHVS and CDR2 FNYEAQ. Trimming left V 1 base short and J 13 bases short, with 13 bases between. The CDR3 loop is CASSLVLGERLFF. The CDR3 nucleotides are TGTGCCAGCAGCTTAGTCCTCGGGGAGAGACTGTTTTTT.

The rearrangement joins TRBV2 to TRBJ2-1, with D unclear. Germline V CDR1 and CDR2: SNHLY, FYNNEI. This CDR3 comprises 13 residues. Trimming pared 5 bases from V and 9 bases from J, leaving 14 bases between. The CDR3, as DNA: TGTGCCAGCAGTTATCGTAGCCACGGTGAGCAGTTCTTC. Translated, it gives CASSYRSHGEQFF.

The chain recombines TRBV6-6 with TRBJ1-1, with D uncertain. The ends were cut back, 2 bases at V and 6 bases at J, with 16 bases in the middle. In germline, CDR1 is MNHNY, CDR2 SVGAGI (reference sequence). The CDR3 runs to 15 residues. As DNA, the CDR3 is TGTGCCAGCAGTTACATCGGGGAACAGCTCGCTGAAGCTTTCTTT. Translated: CASSYIGEQLAEAFF.

The chain carries TRBV6-6 and TRBJ1-6, with 9 nucleotides matching TRBD1. Germline values: CDR1 MNHNY, CDR2 SVGAGI (reference sequence). J was trimmed by 8 bases and V by 6 bases; bases with no gene match: 8. The CDR3 is 15 amino acids. This chain's CDR3 is CASSYQQGAHSPLHF. DNA for the CDR3: TGTGCCAGCAGCTACCAACAGGGGGCGCATTCACCCCTCCACTTT.

The chain carries TRBV7-3 and TRBJ1-1; 8 positions match TRBD1. V shed 5 bases, J shed 2 bases, and the junction held 7 bases outside the gene matches. The germline gives CDR1 SGHTA, CDR2 FQGTGA. The CDR3 is made up of 15 amino acids. This CDR3 reads CASSPRQGPNTEAFF. The CDR3 DNA reads TGTGCCAGCAGCCCTCGACAGGGGCCCAACACTGAAGCTTTCTTT.

The genes are TRBV10-3 and TRBJ1-2; 11 nucleotides align to TRBD1. V lost 6 bases to trimming and J lost 3 bases; unmatched junction nucleotides: 6. Germline V CDR1 and CDR2: ENHRY, SYGVKD. This CDR3 is built from 15 residues. CDR3 nucleotide sequence: TGTGCCATCAGGCATCCGGGACAGGGGGACTATGGCTACACCTTC. Its translation: CAIRHPGQGDYGYTF.

The CDR3 sequence: CASSQDRSLLSYEQYF. DNA for the CDR3: TGCGCCAGCAGCCAAGATAGGAGCCTCCTCTCCTACGAGCAGTACTTC. The rearrangement joins TRBV4-3 to TRBJ2-7; no reliable D call. Germline lookup yields CDR1 LGHNA and CDR2 YSLEER. Trimming removed 0 bases at V and 0 bases at J, with 12 bases between. The CDR3 covers 16 residues.

Only one count was recorded for this clone. This chain links TRBV25-1 with TRBJ2-6; 9 nucleotides line up with TRBD1. The CDR3 length is 16 residues. Germline CDR1 MGHDK, CDR2 SYGVNS. The ends lost 8 bases at V and 3 bases at J; junction bases unmatched: 8. In DNA, the CDR3 is TGTGCCAGCGCGAAACTGACAGGGGGTGGGGCCAACGTCCTGACTTTC. Residues: CASAKLTGGGANVLTF.

V and J are TRBV7-9 and TRBJ2-3; either TRBD1 or TRBD2 may fit D (7 bases each). V shed 1 base and J shed 3 bases, with 14 bases lying between them. The CDR3 runs 16 residues. Germline V lookup: CDR1 SEHNR, CDR2 FQNEAQ (reference sequence). This CDR3 is CASSLVGGGRTDTQYF. CDR3 DNA: TGTGCCAGCAGCTTAGTGGGAGGGGGCCGGACAGATACGCAGTATTTT.

V is TRBV5-6 and J is TRBJ1-1, with D maybe TRBD1 (6 bases). Germline V gene lookup returns CDR1 SGHDT and CDR2 YYEEEE. V was cut by 4 bases and J by 1 base, with 23 bases left in between. This CDR3 region has 18 residues. The CDR3 DNA reads as TGTGCCAGCAGCCCCGCAGGGTTGGGGGGGCGGAAGAACACTGAAGCTTTCTTT. Translating gives CASSPAGLGGRKNTEAFF.

This chain links TRBV14 with TRBJ1-2; 9 positions match TRBD1. Trimming at V came to 3 bases and at J to 8 bases, leaving 7 bases not matched to a gene. CDR1 SGHDN and CDR2 FVKESK come from the germline V gene. This CDR3 spans 14 amino acids. CDR3 nucleotides: TGTGCCAGCAGCCACGATACAGGGGGCTGGGGCTACACCTTC. Translated: CASSHDTGGWGYTF.

As to this clone: The junction differs from germline at one of its ends, possibly a read error. This rearrangement joins TRBV11-3 to TRBJ2-3; a weak D match, TRBD2 (6 bases). Germline values: CDR1 SGHNT, CDR2 YENEEA. This CDR3 is built from 15 residues. The CDR3 DNA is TGTGCCAGCAGGTTAGGGACGGACTACACAGATACGCAGTATTTT. This translates into CASRLGTDYTDTQYF.

The chain joins TRBV4-1 to TRBJ1-2, with no clear D. Trimming cost V 0 bases and J 4 bases, with 9 bases left between them. The germline V gene encodes CDR1 MGHRA and CDR2 YSYEKL. There are 14 residues in the CDR3. CDR3 sequence (DNA): TGCGCCAGCAGCCAAGAACGCCTCTTCTATGGCTACACCTTC. The encoded protein is CASSQERLFYGYTF.

This clone was seen once. V usage is TRBV11-3 and J usage is TRBJ2-1; D unresolved. V was cut by 2 bases and J by 6 bases, with 8 bases left in between. This CDR3 is built from 13 residues. The germline gives CDR1 SGHNT, CDR2 YENEEA. CDR3 loop: CASSLTNSNEQFF. The CDR3 region has the DNA TGTGCCAGCAGCTTAACAAACTCCAATGAGCAGTTCTTC.

This clone has a single count. The chain is built from TRBV29-1 and TRBJ1-1; weak D call: TRBD1 (5 bases). This CDR3 is 18 amino acids long. V dropped 0 bases and J dropped 9 bases, with 29 bases sitting between them. CDR1 and CDR2 from the germline V gene are SQVTM and ANQGSEA. The CDR3 sequence: CSVEDPGRLSTRANQAFF. CDR3 sequence (DNA): TGCAGCGTTGAAGACCCGGGACGGCTATCGACCCGCGCTAACCAAGCTTTCTTT.

This clone was recorded only once. The chain links TRBV11-1 to TRBJ2-3, with 9 bases that match TRBD1. V shed 8 bases, J shed 2 bases, and the junction held 14 bases outside the gene matches. The germline CDR1 and CDR2 sequences are SGHAT and FQDESV (reference sequence). This CDR3 comprises 17 residues. CDR3: CASEAAGTGTFTDTQYF. In nucleotides, the CDR3 is TGTGCCAGCGAAGCCGCCGGGACAGGGACGTTCACAGATACGCAGTATTTT. Based on the CDR3 plus reference TRBV11-1 and TRBJ2-3, the full variable domain is EAEVAQSPRYKITEKSQAVAFWCDPISGHATLYWYRQILGQGPELLVQFQDESVVDDSQLPKDRFSAERLKGVDSTLKIQPAELGDSAMYLCASEAAGTGTFTDTQYFGPGTRLTVL.

The J gene is TRBJ1-2, the V gene TRBV5-4; 8 bases are a match to TRBD1. V shed 2 bases and J 3 bases; nucleotides not matched to a gene: 9. CDR3 length equals 16 residues. Germline-derived CDR1 and CDR2 are SGHNT and YYREEE (reference sequence). CDR3 coding DNA: TGTGCCAGCAGCTTCCAGGGACAGGTGCCGGACTATGGCTACACCTTC. Its translation is CASSFQGQVPDYGYTF.

V and J are TRBV10-1 and TRBJ2-2, with D perhaps TRBD2 (5 bases). Trimming took 8 bases from V and 5 from J, leaving 9 bases between them. The CDR3 contains 12 residues. CDR1 is WNHNN, CDR2 SYGVQD, per germline (reference sequence). CDR3 in DNA: TGCGCCAGCCCCGGGGTTACCGGGGAGCTGTTTTTT. It specifies CASPGVTGELFF.

This rearrangement joins TRBV7-8 to TRBJ2-3; 10 bases map to TRBD2. Germline V gene data show CDR1 as SGHVS and CDR2 as FQNEAQ. The CDR3 sequence is 18 residues long. V lost 5 bases, J lost 0 bases, and 11 bases stayed unmatched. Here the CDR3 DNA reads TGTGCCAGCAGCCCTCCCCCGGGACTAGCGTTCAGCACAGATACGCAGTATTTT. The encoded protein is CASSPPPGLAFSTDTQYF.

The chain combines TRBV4-2 with TRBJ2-7, with D tentatively TRBD2 (5 bases). The CDR3 runs to 13 residues. Trimming left V 5 bases short and J 6 bases short, with 14 bases between. CDR1 and CDR2 (germline): LGHNA, YNFKEQ. The chain's CDR3 is CASSSPGKGEQYF. In nucleotides, the CDR3 is TGTGCCAGCAGCTCCCCCGGGAAGGGCGAGCAGTACTTC.

V gene TRBV5-6 combines with J gene TRBJ2-1; 8 bases are a match to TRBD2. This CDR3 has 13 residues. Unmatched junction bases numbered 9, after V lost 3 bases and J lost 13 bases. The V gene's germline CDR1 is SGHDT and CDR2 YYEEEE. The CDR3 DNA sequence: TGTGCCAGCAGCTCCGGAGGCGGGGGGCCCCAGTTCTTC. Translated, it gives CASSSGGGGPQFF.

This chain connects TRBV27 to TRBJ1-5; possible D gene TRBD1, 5 bases. CDR1 and CDR2 (germline): MNHEY, SMNVEV (reference sequence). The CDR3 length is 14 residues. The V and J ends lost 8 bases and 1 base respectively, with 12 bases between them. CDR3 region: CASSGGGSNQPQHF. CDR3 DNA sequence: TGTGCCAGCTCCGGGGGGGGGAGCAATCAGCCCCAGCATTTT.

The J gene is TRBJ2-5, the V gene TRBV18; D gene unclear. CDR1 is KGHSH and CDR2 is LQKENI in the germline V gene. The length of the CDR3 is 16 residues. V was trimmed by 1 base and J by 1 base, leaving 13 bases between them. The CDR3 nucleotides are TGTGCCAGCTCACCACGGAAAGGAAGTATCCAAGAGACCCAGTACTTC. It specifies CASSPRKGSIQETQYF. Complete variable domain (other parts from reference TRBV18 and TRBJ2-5): NAGVMQNPRHLVRRRGQEARLRCSPMKGHSHVYWYRQLPEEGLKFMVYLQKENIIDESGMPKERFSAEFPKEGPSILRIQQVVRGDSAAYFCASSPRKGSIQETQYFGPGTRLLVL.

The rearrangement uses TRBV6-6 and TRBJ1-2; 8 bases line up with TRBD1. The CDR3 length is 14 residues. CDR1 MNHNY and CDR2 SVGAGI come from the germline V gene (reference sequence). V trimming: 6 bases; J trimming: 4 bases; junction bases outside the gene matches: 7. CDR3 nucleotides: TGTGCCAGCAGCCCAGGGGGCGAGAGCTATGGCTACACCTTC. It encodes CASSPGGESYGYTF.

The J gene is TRBJ2-7, the V gene TRBV7-2; 7 bases agree with TRBD2. Germline V CDR1 and CDR2: SGHTA, FQGNSA. The CDR3 runs 16 residues. V shed 5 bases and J 4 bases; nucleotides not matched to a gene: 14. CDR3 in DNA: TGTGCCAGCAGCCCGATGGGGGGGATTTTTTGGTACGAGCAGTACTTC. It specifies CASSPMGGIFWYEQYF.